The clone carrying this T cell receptor beta chain was detected only once. The source of the sample is a study of blood T cell repertoires in COVID-19. As for the study in general: Spain, Italy and the United States supplied samples that represented acute and convalescent COVID-19. The cDNA or gDNA used as material had been derived from T cells, B-cell-depleted T cells, or PBMCs.

TCRdb's copy holds only in-frame clones and misses some; the assay was immunoSEQ multiplex PCR. The data contain hundreds of thousands of clones, around 89% of them singletons. The TCR sequence derives from a man younger than 45 who had recovered from COVID-19. Source material: PBMCs or T cells enriched from blood (not recorded which).

For the CDR3, the DNA is TGTGCCTGGAGTGTCGAAAGGTCGGGGGTCTCCATGAACACTGAAGCTTTCTTT. Its protein product is CAWSVERSGVSMNTEAFF. The chain combines TRBV30 with TRBJ1-1; TRBD1 is a possible D gene (5 bases). V lost 0 bases and J 0 bases, leaving 20 bases between the germline ends. The CDR3 has 18 amino acids. CDR1 GTSNPN and CDR2 SVGIG come from the germline V gene (reference sequence).